This T cell receptor (beta chain) is from a study of blood T cell repertoires in COVID-19. Recruitment covered over 20 US areas and drew participants whose ages spanned about 18 to 89 years. Recovery among Cohort 3 donors was established by two negative PCRs, clearance, or symptom resolution. As handled by the study authors: Scientists estimated how many nucleated cells there were by amplifying reference gene primers. Measured with immunoSEQ multiplex PCR; TCRdb has only the in-frame clones, and not every one. Clone size and the V and J calls come from that table; the DNA yielded D and trimming. The data contain roughly 170,000 clones, roughly 83% of them singletons. This clonotype was obtained from a woman aged 45-65 years who had recovered from COVID-19. Material for sequencing was PBMCs or T cells enriched from blood (not recorded which).

CDR3 nucleotides: TGTGCCAGCAGTGAATTGGGGAGAAGCACAGATACGCAGTATTTT. Translated, it gives CASSELGRSTDTQYF. The rearrangement uses TRBV2 and TRBJ2-3, with D possibly being TRBD2 (5 bases). Germline V gives CDR1 SNHLY, CDR2 FYNNEI. The CDR3 contains 15 residues. The ends were cut back, 2 bases at V and 0 bases at J, with 9 bases in the middle.